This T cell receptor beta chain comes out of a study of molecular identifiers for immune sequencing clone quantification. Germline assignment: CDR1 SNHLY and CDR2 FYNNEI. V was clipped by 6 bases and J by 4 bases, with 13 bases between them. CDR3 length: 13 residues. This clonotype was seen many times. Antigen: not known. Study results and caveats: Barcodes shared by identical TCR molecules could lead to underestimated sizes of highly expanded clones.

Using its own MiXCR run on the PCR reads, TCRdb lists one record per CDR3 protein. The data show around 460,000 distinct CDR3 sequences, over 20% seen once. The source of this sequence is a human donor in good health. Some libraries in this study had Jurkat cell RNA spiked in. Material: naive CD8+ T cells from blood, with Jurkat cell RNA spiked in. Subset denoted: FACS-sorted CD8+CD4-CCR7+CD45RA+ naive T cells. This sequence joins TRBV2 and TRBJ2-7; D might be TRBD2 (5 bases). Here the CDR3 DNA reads TGTGCCAGCAGAACCGGGGTTGGGTACGAGCAGTACTTC. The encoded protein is CASRTGVGYEQYF.